These 26 T cell receptor beta chains came from one sample sequenced in a study of tumor-infiltrating lymphocytes in oesophageal squamous cell carcinoma. TCRdb re-derived calls from the PCR reads in MiXCR, one entry per CDR3 protein. The table has fewer than 20,000 distinct CDR3 sequences, 42% seen once. Specimen: normal esophageal tissue next to the tumor. Source of these receptors: a female donor with esophageal squamous cell carcinoma.

This clonotype was seen ten or more times. CDR3 coding DNA: TGTGCCAGCAGTCCGCATGTCTATGGCTACACCTTC. This translates into CASSPHVYGYTF. This chain joins TRBV2 and TRBJ1-2, with D unresolved. Germline V CDR1 and CDR2: SNHLY, FYNNEI. V was clipped by 5 bases and J by 4 bases, with 8 bases between them. The CDR3 runs to 12 residues. The full variable domain, in which reference TRBV2 and TRBJ1-2 provide the parts outside the CDR3, is EPEVTQTPSHQVTQMGQEVILRCVPISNHLYFYWYRQILGQKVEFLVSFYNNEISEKSEIFDDQFSVERPDGSNFTLKIRSTKLEDSAMYFCASSPHVYGYTFGSGTRLTVV.

This chain joins TRBV15 and TRBJ2-5; D remains ambiguous. With 3 bases removed from V and 11 bases from J, the gap between germline ends came to 19 bases. Germline CDR1 reads LNHNV; CDR2 reads YYDKDF (reference sequence). The CDR3 runs to 14 residues. The CDR3 loop reads CATSRVYYNNEQYF. In DNA, the CDR3 is TGTGCCACCAGCAGGGTCTATTACAACAATGAGCAGTACTTC. The whole variable domain, remainder taken from reference TRBV15 and TRBJ2-5, is DAMVIQNPRYQVTQFGKPVTLSCSQTLNHNVMYWYQQKSSQAPKLLFHYYDKDFNNEADTPDNFQSRRPNTSFCFLDIRSPGLGDTAMYLCATSRVYYNNEQYFGPGTRLLVL.

The CDR3 nucleotides read TGTGCCAGCAGTTTATATAACAGGGGGCGTGGAAACACCGGGGAGCTGTTTTTT. Encoded protein: CASSLYNRGRGNTGELFF. The rearrangement uses TRBV12-3 or TRBV12-4 and TRBJ2-2; 9 positions agree with TRBD1. The CDR3 spans 18 residues. Trimming removed 2 bases from V and 2 bases from J; junction bases left unmatched: 9.

This clonotype was detected a few times. The chain employs TRBV7-3 and TRBJ2-1; D tentatively reads TRBD1 or TRBD2 (5 bases each). This CDR3 is 14 amino acids long. With 5 bases removed from V and 12 bases from J, the gap between germline ends came to 20 bases. Germline loops: CDR1 SGHTA, CDR2 FQGTGA. The DNA of the CDR3 is TGTGCCAGCAGCCCCAGCGGTAGAGGGGTAGGGCAGTTCTTC. Translating it yields CASSPSGRGVGQFF.

This clonotype showed up just a few times. CDR3 amino acids: CASSPPRFGINEKLFF. The CDR3 DNA reads as TGTGCCAGCAGCCCGCCTCGTTTCGGGATTAATGAAAAACTGTTTTTT. The V call is TRBV7-8, the J call TRBJ1-4; D is unclear. Germline loops: CDR1 SGHVS, CDR2 FQNEAQ. This CDR3 is 16 amino acids long. Trimming shortened V by 5 bases and J by 4 bases, and 17 bases separated the two germline ends.

The V and J genes are TRBV7-3 and TRBJ2-1, with 7 positions matching TRBD2. Germline CDR1 reads SGHTA; CDR2 reads FQGTGA. V lost 5 bases and J lost 8; bases outside the gene matches: 12. The CDR3 contains 15 residues. CDR3 sequence (DNA): TGTGCCAGCAGCATTACCGGCGGGAGCTTCCATGAGCAGTTCTTC. It encodes CASSITGGSFHEQFF.

The chain links TRBV14 to TRBJ2-3, with D possibly matching TRBD2 (6 bases). The end of the DNA aligns better with TRBJ2-7, so the J call may be wrong. In germline, CDR1 is SGHDN, CDR2 FVKESK. The CDR3 spans 15 residues. This CDR3 reads CASSHGTSTYYEQYF. The CDR3 nucleotides read TGTGCCAGCAGCCATGGGACTTCTACCTACTACGAGCAGTACTTC.

The chain links TRBV6-1 to TRBJ2-1; 9 bases are a match to TRBD1. This CDR3 is 15 amino acids long. Germline lookup yields CDR1 MNHNS and CDR2 SASEGT. The V gene end was trimmed by 6 bases and the J gene end by 4 bases; junction bases not matched to a gene: 7. The CDR3 coding sequence is TGTGCCAGCAGGCCGGGACAGGGCCCTTACAATGAGCAGTTCTTC. It specifies CASRPGQGPYNEQFF.

This clonotype was counted ten times or more. The rearrangement joins TRBV5-1 to TRBJ2-5; 9 nucleotides agree with TRBD2. Germline V gene data show CDR1 as SGHRS and CDR2 as YFSETQ. The CDR3 is 14 amino acids. Trimming at V came to 4 bases and at J to 2 bases, leaving 3 bases not matched to a gene. Here the CDR3 reads CASSPSGIQETQYF. The CDR3 bases are TGCGCCAGCAGCCCTAGCGGGATTCAAGAGACCCAGTACTTC.

V usage is TRBV7-3 and J usage is TRBJ2-7; 9 bases agree with TRBD1. Unmatched junction bases numbered 2, after V lost 1 base and J lost 4 bases. Germline CDR1 SGHTA, CDR2 FQGTGA. The CDR3 runs 14 residues. For the CDR3, the DNA is TGTGCCAGCAGCTTAAGCGGACAGGGGTACGAGCAGTACTTC. Encoded protein: CASSLSGQGYEQYF.

Worth noting for this clonotype: The junction and the germline gene differ at one end; a read error may be behind it. J is TRBJ1-6 and V is TRBV12-3 or TRBV12-4; 7 bases align to TRBD1. The CDR3 loop spans 14 amino acids. The CDR3 reads CASSPRDSYSPLHF. CDR3 bases: TGTGCCAGCAGCCCACGGGACAGTTATTCACCCCTCCACTTC.

This clonotype has more than one count but fewer than ten. The V call is TRBV4-1, the J call TRBJ1-2, with 8 bases matching TRBD1. Trimming cost V 3 bases and J 3 bases; bases outside gene matches: 9. The CDR3 has 16 amino acids. Germline CDR1 and CDR2: MGHRA and YSYEKL. Here the CDR3 DNA reads TGCGCCAGCAGCCATTCCCGGGACAGGAGGGACTATGGCTACACCTTC. Protein product: CASSHSRDRRDYGYTF.

Sample share makes this clonotype medium-sized. This sequence joins TRBV12-3 or TRBV12-4 and TRBJ2-5; D gene uncertain. The CDR3 runs to 14 residues. V lost 1 base, J lost 7 bases, and 13 bases lay in between. CDR3 sequence: CASSLVPGLGTQYF. CDR3 DNA sequence: TGTGCCAGCAGTTTAGTTCCAGGATTGGGGACCCAGTACTTC.

The V call is TRBV24-1, the J call TRBJ2-5, with D uncertain. The J call may be mistaken, given a closer DNA end match to TRBJ2-1. The CDR3 extends over 11 amino acids. The germline V gene has CDR1 KGHDR and CDR2 SFDVKD. The CDR3 loop is CATSDFSEQFF. The CDR3 region has the DNA TGTGCCACCAGTGATTTTAGTGAGCAGTTCTTC.

Many counts were recorded for this clonotype. The rearrangement joins TRBV28 to TRBJ2-1; TRBD2 matches 9 bases. The CDR3 covers 16 residues. V dropped 6 bases and J dropped 0; count of bases not matched to a gene: 6. CDR1 MDHEN and CDR2 SYDVKM come from the germline V gene. The DNA for the CDR3 is TGTGCCAGCAGGGGATTTAGCGGGAGCTCCTACAATGAGCAGTTCTTC. Its protein is CASRGFSGSSYNEQFF. Filled out from reference TRBV28 and TRBJ2-1, the complete variable domain reads DVKVTQSSRYLVKRTGEKVFLECVQDMDHENMFWYRQDPGLGLRLIYFSYDVKMKEKGDIPEGYSVSREKKERFSLILESASTNQTSMYLCASRGFSGSSYNEQFFGPGTRLTVL.

This clonotype was seen more than once but under ten times. The chain links TRBV7-4 to TRBJ1-6; 7 nucleotides agree with TRBD1. The germline CDR1 and CDR2 sequences are SGHVT and SQSDAQ. The CDR3 is 19 amino acids. Trimming took 2 bases from V and 7 from J; bases not matched to a gene: 17. As DNA, the CDR3 is TGTGCCAGCAGCTTACCAGGGGGACAGAGTCAACCATTCAATTCACCCCTCCACTTT. Translated: CASSLPGGQSQPFNSPLHF.

As regards this clonotype: Lacking the conserved final phenylalanine or tryptophan, this CDR3 likely reflects a read error. The DNA is omitted, as the CDR3 cannot be located on it reliably, and the CDR3 follows TCRdb's listing. The chain couples TRBV12-3 or TRBV12-4 to TRBJ2-7; the D segment call TRBD2 is taken from the table without a DNA check. Inclusive of both ends, the CDR3 amounts to 17 amino acids. The CDR3 protein is CASGALAGSYNEQYFGS.

The chain combines TRBV5-1 with TRBJ2-2, with 10 bases matching TRBD1. The CDR3 has 15 amino acids. After removal of 4 bases from V and 8 bases from J, the junction contained 8 bases not matched to a gene. Per germline, CDR1 SGHRS and CDR2 YFSETQ. The CDR3 reads CASSPRTGGGGELFF. The CDR3 nucleotides are TGCGCCAGCAGCCCTAGGACAGGGGGAGGAGGGGAGCTGTTTTTT. Filled out from reference TRBV5-1 and TRBJ2-2, the complete variable domain reads KAGVTQTPRYLIKTRGQQVTLSCSPISGHRSVSWYQQTPGQGLQFLFEYFSETQRNKGNFPGRFSGRQFSNSRSEMNVSTLELGDSALYLCASSPRTGGGGELFFGEGSRLTVL.

This chain's CDR3 is CASSFRRGSQETQYF. In DNA, the CDR3 is TGTGCCAGCAGCTTTCGGCGGGGGAGTCAAGAGACCCAGTACTTC. The chain couples TRBV7-9 to TRBJ2-5, with 7 bases lining up with TRBD2. V gave up 3 bases and J gave up 2 bases; unmatched junction bases: 6. CDR1 is SEHNR, CDR2 FQNEAQ, per germline (reference sequence). This CDR3 has 15 residues. Based on the CDR3 plus reference TRBV7-9 and TRBJ2-5, the full variable domain is DTGVSQNPRHKITKRGQNVTFRCDPISEHNRLYWYRQTLGQGPEFLTYFQNEAQLEKSRLLSDRFSAERPKGSFSTLEIQRTEQGDSAMYLCASSFRRGSQETQYFGPGTRLLVL.

A single count supports this clonotype. The chain employs TRBV6-2 or TRBV6-3 and TRBJ2-7, with D unresolved. V was shortened by 1 base and J by 3 bases, with 10 bases between the two germline ends. CDR1 and CDR2 from the germline V gene are MNHEY and SVGEGT. The CDR3 spans 14 residues. The CDR3 region is CASSYWGTSYEQYF. The CDR3 DNA follows: TGTGCCAGCAGTTACTGGGGAACCAGCTACGAGCAGTACTTC.

This clonotype is categorized as large. The J gene is TRBJ2-5, the V gene TRBV7-2; 10 bases agree with TRBD1. Germline-derived CDR1 and CDR2 are SGHTA and FQGNSA. The CDR3 runs to 13 residues. The V gene end was trimmed by 4 bases and the J gene end by 5 bases; junction bases not matched to a gene: 1. CDR3 loop: CASSSDRGETQYF. The DNA for the CDR3 is TGTGCCAGCAGCTCGGACAGGGGGGAGACCCAGTACTTC.

This chain connects TRBV7-2 to TRBJ2-1, with D maybe TRBD2 (6 bases). Matching the DNA end better, TRBJ2-7 makes the J call doubtful. The CDR3 consists of 15 residues. CDR1 and CDR2 from the germline V gene are SGHTA and FQGNSA. CDR3 sequence: CASSQKGRGANEQYF. The CDR3 DNA is TGTGCCAGCAGCCAGAAGGGACGCGGGGCTAATGAGCAGTACTTC.

The chain carries TRBV7-6 and TRBJ2-7; TRBD2 matches at 9 bases. Germline V gene sequence: CDR1 SGHVS, CDR2 FNYEAQ. There are 15 residues in the CDR3. V dropped 1 base and J dropped 7; count of bases not matched to a gene: 8. The CDR3 loop reads CASSLDGSGSNEQYF. The DNA for the CDR3 is TGTGCCAGCAGCTTAGATGGTAGCGGGAGTAATGAGCAGTACTTC.

The chain has TRBV2 and TRBJ2-3; 11 bases are a match to TRBD2. Trimming cost V 2 bases and J 7 bases; bases outside gene matches: 5. Germline-derived CDR1 and CDR2 are SNHLY and FYNNEI. CDR3 size: 15 residues. CDR3 DNA: TGTGCCAGCAGTGAAAGTAGCGGGGGGGCGAATACGCAGTATTTT. It translates to CASSESSGGANTQYF.

V and J are TRBV7-3 and TRBJ2-7, with 8 bases identical to TRBD1. Trimming removed 3 bases from V and 5 bases from J; junction bases left unmatched: 6. The CDR3 consists of 14 residues. Germline V CDR1 and CDR2: SGHTA, FQGTGA. The CDR3 sequence is CASSLSGGFDEQYF. The CDR3 region has the DNA TGTGCCAGCAGCTTGTCAGGGGGCTTCGACGAGCAGTACTTC.

Judged by abundance, this clonotype is medium-sized (0.01 to 0.1%). The chain uses TRBV24-1 and TRBJ2-3; D perhaps matches TRBD2 (6 bases). Per the germline V gene, CDR1 is KGHDR and CDR2 is SFDVKD. V was trimmed by 3 bases and J by 2 bases, leaving 17 bases between them. The CDR3 has 17 amino acids. CDR3 sequence reads: CATSDPRSGRDTDTQYF. CDR3 in DNA: TGTGCCACCAGTGATCCTCGAAGCGGGCGAGACACAGATACGCAGTATTTT.